Listed here are 20 T cell receptor beta chains from one sample, sequenced in a study of blood T cell repertoires in COVID-19. Sequencing used immunoSEQ multiplex PCR; TCRdb keeps in-frame clones, though not all of them. The table records 300,000 or so clones, more than 75% of them present only once. Sequenced material: peripheral blood. These receptors all come from a woman aged 50 to 65 with acute or convalescent COVID-19.

This chain uses TRBV24-1 with TRBJ2-1; 13 nucleotides agree with TRBD2. The J segment lost 9 bases and the V segment lost 4 bases, leaving 8 bases of the junction unmatched. Germline CDR1 KGHDR, CDR2 SFDVKD. The CDR3 spans 16 residues. CDR3 residues: CATSERTSGSRVEQFF. CDR3 bases: TGTGCCACCAGTGAAAGGACTAGCGGGAGTCGTGTTGAGCAGTTCTTC.

This chain connects TRBV7-2 to TRBJ2-7, with a possible D match to TRBD2 (5 bases). Trimming pared 0 bases from V and 6 bases from J, leaving 15 bases between. This CDR3 is 15 amino acids long. Germline V CDR1 and CDR2: SGHTA, FQGNSA. The DNA for the CDR3 is TGTGCCAGCAGCTTAGCGGGAGAAAGCTGGGTCGAGCAGTACTTC. Translating it yields CASSLAGESWVEQYF.

The chain combines TRBV7-3 with TRBJ2-1; TRBD2 matches at 7 bases. This CDR3 region has 16 residues. Germline assignment: CDR1 SGHTA and CDR2 FQGTGA. The junction had 7 bases not matched to a gene; V was cut back by 5 bases and J by 0 bases. The CDR3 DNA follows: TGTGCCAGCAGCGCGCTAGCGGCAAGCTCCTACAATGAGCAGTTCTTC. Its protein is CASSALAASSYNEQFF.

The chain couples TRBV5-1 to TRBJ2-3; D remains unclear. Germline V gives CDR1 SGHRS, CDR2 YFSETQ. Trimming pared 2 bases from V and 0 bases from J, leaving 7 bases between. The CDR3 totals 14 residues. CDR3 nucleotides: TGCGCCAGCAGCTTAGCGTTGAGCACAGATACGCAGTATTTT. Translating it yields CASSLALSTDTQYF.

The chain is built from TRBV18 and TRBJ1-3; maybe TRBD1 (5 bases). Germline lookup yields CDR1 KGHSH and CDR2 LQKENI. Trimming removed 3 bases from V and 4 bases from J, with 16 bases in between. CDR3 length: 16 amino acids. Here the CDR3 reads CASSPLGQGYGNTIYF. CDR3 coding DNA: TGTGCCAGCTCACCTTTAGGACAAGGCTACGGAAACACCATATATTTT.

The chain links TRBV7-3 to TRBJ2-3, with D maybe TRBD2 (6 bases). The CDR3 spans 16 residues. Germline assignment: CDR1 SGHTA and CDR2 FQGTGA. Trimming stripped 1 base from V and 1 base from J, with 12 bases between. CDR3 nucleotide sequence: TGTGCCAGCAGCTTAAGGGCGGGGCTTGGCACAGATACGCAGTATTTT. Its protein is CASSLRAGLGTDTQYF.

There are a few counts of this clone. This chain joins TRBV24-1 and TRBJ2-5, with 7 nucleotides matching TRBD2. The CDR3 extends over 15 amino acids. Germline CDR1 and CDR2: KGHDR and SFDVKD. Trimming at V came to 4 bases and at J to 5 bases, leaving 9 bases not matched to a gene. The CDR3 region has the DNA TGTGCCACCAGTGACCCCGGACGGGGAGGGGAGACCCAGTACTTC. It yields the protein CATSDPGRGGETQYF.

The chain carries TRBV19 and TRBJ1-2; the match to TRBD1 covers 7 bases. The V segment lost 9 bases and the J segment 0 bases; nucleotides outside the gene matches: 16. Germline values: CDR1 LNHDA, CDR2 SQIVND (reference sequence). CDR3 length equals 17 residues. In DNA, the CDR3 is TGTGCCAGCCGATCGAGAGCAGGGGGATCAGCTAACTATGGCTACACCTTC. Its translation is CASRSRAGGSANYGYTF.

This rearrangement joins TRBV7-9 to TRBJ2-1, with 8 bases fitting TRBD1. The V gene's germline CDR1 is SEHNR and CDR2 FQNEAQ (reference sequence). V lost 6 bases to trimming and J lost 2 bases; unmatched junction nucleotides: 15. This CDR3 spans 18 amino acids. The CDR3 reads CASSQPGGGQGPYNEQFF. The DNA for the CDR3 is TGTGCCAGCAGTCAGCCAGGGGGCGGACAGGGCCCCTACAATGAGCAGTTCTTC. Together with reference TRBV7-9 and TRBJ2-1, the CDR3 gives the full variable domain: DTGVSQNPRHKITKRGQNVTFRCDPISEHNRLYWYRQTLGQGPEFLTYFQNEAQLEKSRLLSDRFSAERPKGSFSTLEIQRTEQGDSAMYLCASSQPGGGQGPYNEQFFGPGTRLTVL.

The chain uses TRBV7-9 and TRBJ1-2, with D unresolved. From germline, CDR1 is SEHNR and CDR2 FQNEAQ (reference sequence). The CDR3 length is 12 residues. The V and J ends lost 2 bases and 3 bases respectively, with 4 bases between them. The CDR3 reads CASSLSDYGYTF. The CDR3 DNA is TGTGCCAGCAGCTTATCGGACTATGGCTACACCTTC.

In DNA, the CDR3 is TGTGCCAGCAGGAACGGTAGAGACAGGAAGGAGACCCAGTACTTC. This codes for CASRNGRDRKETQYF. The J gene is TRBJ2-5, the V gene TRBV6-5; D is perhaps TRBD1 (6 bases). The V end was cut by 6 bases, the J end by 5 bases, with 19 bases between. Germline-derived CDR1 and CDR2 are MNHEY and SVGAGI. This CDR3 spans 15 amino acids.

The chain uses TRBV11-1 and TRBJ2-3; D gene unclear. The CDR3 sequence is 14 residues long. Deletions cut 2 bases from V and 6 bases from J, with 12 bases between. Germline CDR1 and CDR2: SGHAT and FQDESV (reference sequence). The CDR3 nucleotides read TGTGCCAGCAGCTTATTTATAGCTGCGGATACGCAGTATTTT. It is translated as CASSLFIAADTQYF.

The chain employs TRBV11-1 and TRBJ2-5; D perhaps matches TRBD1 (5 bases). CDR3 length: 16 amino acids. Trimming left V 2 bases short and J 5 bases short, with 18 bases between. Per the germline V gene, CDR1 is SGHAT and CDR2 is FQDESV (reference sequence). This CDR3 is CASSLQGLEETETQYF. Here the CDR3 DNA reads TGTGCCAGCAGCTTACAGGGATTAGAAGAGACGGAGACCCAGTACTTC.

The chain couples TRBV27 to TRBJ1-2, with D possibly TRBD1 on 5 matching bases. The CDR3 runs 15 residues. Germline CDR1 reads MNHEY; CDR2 reads SMNVEV (reference sequence). Trimming left V 1 base short and J 4 bases short, with 13 bases between. The CDR3 protein is CASSLLPGGVYGYTF. Here the CDR3 DNA reads TGTGCCAGCAGTTTATTGCCCGGGGGGGTCTATGGCTACACCTTC.

This clone was found once. The V and J genes are TRBV28 and TRBJ1-2; D not certain. Germline V CDR1 and CDR2: MDHEN, SYDVKM. V dropped 6 bases and J dropped 7 bases, with 9 bases sitting between them. This CDR3 is 11 amino acids long. Here the CDR3 reads CASRASPGYTF. CDR3 sequence (DNA): TGTGCCAGCAGGGCCTCACCTGGCTACACCTTC.

V usage is TRBV13 and J usage is TRBJ2-2; 7 bases agree with TRBD2. The CDR3 has 17 residues. J was trimmed by 4 bases and V by 5 bases; bases with no gene match: 13. CDR1 PRHDT and CDR2 FYEKMQ come from the germline V gene (reference sequence). The CDR3 DNA is TGTGCCAGCAGCCCAATGAATCTGTGGGGGGGCACCGGGGAGCTGTTTTTT. This gives the protein CASSPMNLWGGTGELFF.

The chain joins TRBV9 to TRBJ2-3, with 9 bases aligning to TRBD2. The CDR3 is 16 amino acids. CDR1 and CDR2 (germline): SGDLS, YYNGEE. Trimming removed 4 bases from V and 0 bases from J; junction bases left unmatched: 6. The CDR3 coding sequence is TGTGCCAGCAGCCCTCTAGCGGGGATTAGCACAGATACGCAGTATTTT. It yields the protein CASSPLAGISTDTQYF.

The sample holds one count of this clone. The chain combines TRBV7-2 with TRBJ2-2, with TRBD2 identical over 9 bases. The ends lost 5 bases at V and 7 bases at J; junction bases unmatched: 5. The CDR3 is 14 amino acids. CDR1 and CDR2 from the germline V gene are SGHTA and FQGNSA. DNA for the CDR3: TGTGCCAGCAGCGCCCGACTAGCGGTCGGGGAGCTGTTTTTT. This sequence encodes CASSARLAVGELFF.

The DNA of the CDR3 is TGTGCCAGCAGTTCCACAGGGCCGAGCTCCTACAATGAGCAGTTCTTC. This sequence encodes CASSSTGPSSYNEQFF. The gene calls are TRBV28 and TRBJ2-1; weak D call: TRBD1 (6 bases). Germline V lookup: CDR1 MDHEN, CDR2 SYDVKM. The CDR3 sequence is 16 residues long. V was pared by 4 bases and J by 0 bases, with 13 bases between.

The V call is TRBV7-9, the J call TRBJ1-1; possible D gene TRBD1, 6 bases. The germline gives CDR1 SEHNR, CDR2 FQNEAQ (reference sequence). The CDR3 consists of 14 residues. Trimming stripped 1 base from V and 1 base from J, with 7 bases between. The CDR3 loop reads CASSLVQGNTEAFF. CDR3 bases: TGTGCCAGCAGCTTAGTACAGGGGAACACTGAAGCTTTCTTT.